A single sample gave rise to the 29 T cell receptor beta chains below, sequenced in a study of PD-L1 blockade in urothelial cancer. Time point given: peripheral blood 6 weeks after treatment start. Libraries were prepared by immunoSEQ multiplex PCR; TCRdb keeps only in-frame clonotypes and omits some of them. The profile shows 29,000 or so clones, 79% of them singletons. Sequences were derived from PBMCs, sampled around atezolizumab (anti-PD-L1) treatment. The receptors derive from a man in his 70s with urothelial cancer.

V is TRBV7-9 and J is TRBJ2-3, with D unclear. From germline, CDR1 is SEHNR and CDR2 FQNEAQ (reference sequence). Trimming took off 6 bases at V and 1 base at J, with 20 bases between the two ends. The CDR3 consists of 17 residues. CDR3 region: CASSIRSPREGTDTQYF. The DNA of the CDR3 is TGTGCCAGCAGTATAAGGTCCCCTCGAGAGGGCACAGATACGCAGTATTTT.

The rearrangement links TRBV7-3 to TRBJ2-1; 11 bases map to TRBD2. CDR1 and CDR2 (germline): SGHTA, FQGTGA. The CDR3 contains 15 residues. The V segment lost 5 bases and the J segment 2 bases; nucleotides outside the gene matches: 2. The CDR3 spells CASSRLAGPYNEQFF. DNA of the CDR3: TGTGCCAGCAGCCGACTAGCGGGACCCTACAATGAGCAGTTCTTC.

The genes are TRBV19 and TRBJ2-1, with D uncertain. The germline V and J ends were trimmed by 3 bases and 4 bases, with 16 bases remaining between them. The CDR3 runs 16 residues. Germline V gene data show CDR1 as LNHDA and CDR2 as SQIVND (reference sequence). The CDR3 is CASSMAAFRIYNEQFF. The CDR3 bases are TGTGCCAGTAGTATGGCGGCCTTCCGGATATACAATGAGCAGTTCTTC.

In DNA, the CDR3 is TGTGCCAGCAGCGCCTCGGGGGGCTCTGGAAACACCATATATTTT. This sequence encodes CASSASGGSGNTIYF. The chain employs TRBV7-7 and TRBJ1-3; D possibly corresponds to TRBD1 (5 bases). The CDR3 is made up of 15 amino acids. The V end lost 5 bases, the J end lost 0 bases, and 11 bases lay between the germline ends. Per germline, CDR1 SSHAT and CDR2 FNYEAQ (reference sequence).

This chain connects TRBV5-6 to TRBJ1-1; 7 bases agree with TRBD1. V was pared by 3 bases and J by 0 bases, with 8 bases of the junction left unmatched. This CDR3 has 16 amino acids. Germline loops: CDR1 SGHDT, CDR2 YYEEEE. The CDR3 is CASSSPGQRLNTEAFF. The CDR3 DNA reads TGTGCCAGCAGCTCCCCGGGACAGCGTTTGAACACTGAAGCTTTCTTT.

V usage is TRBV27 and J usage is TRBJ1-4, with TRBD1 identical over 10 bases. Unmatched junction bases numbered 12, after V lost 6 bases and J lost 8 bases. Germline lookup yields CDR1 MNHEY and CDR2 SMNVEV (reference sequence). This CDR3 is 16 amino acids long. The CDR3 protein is CASRSSDRGDGEKLFF. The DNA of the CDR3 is TGTGCCAGCAGATCCTCGGACAGGGGGGACGGAGAAAAACTGTTTTTT. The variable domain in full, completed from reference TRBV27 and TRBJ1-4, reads EAQVTQNPRYLITVTGKKLTVTCSQNMNHEYMSWYRQDPGLGLRQIYYSMNVEVTDKGDVPEGYKVSRKEKRNFPLILESPSPNQTSLYFCASRSSDRGDGEKLFFGSGTQLSVL.

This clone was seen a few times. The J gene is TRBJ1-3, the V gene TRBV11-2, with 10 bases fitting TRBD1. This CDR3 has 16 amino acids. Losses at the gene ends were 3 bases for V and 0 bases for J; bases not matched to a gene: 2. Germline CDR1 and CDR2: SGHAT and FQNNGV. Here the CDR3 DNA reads TGTGCCAGCAGCTTGGGACAGGGGAACTCTGGAAACACCATATATTTT. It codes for CASSLGQGNSGNTIYF.

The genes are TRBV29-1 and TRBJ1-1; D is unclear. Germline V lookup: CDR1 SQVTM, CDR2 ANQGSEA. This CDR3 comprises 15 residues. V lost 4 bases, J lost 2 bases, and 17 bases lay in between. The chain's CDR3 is CSVAPPHGVNTEAFF. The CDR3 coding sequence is TGCAGCGTTGCCCCCCCCCACGGGGTAAACACTGAAGCTTTCTTT.

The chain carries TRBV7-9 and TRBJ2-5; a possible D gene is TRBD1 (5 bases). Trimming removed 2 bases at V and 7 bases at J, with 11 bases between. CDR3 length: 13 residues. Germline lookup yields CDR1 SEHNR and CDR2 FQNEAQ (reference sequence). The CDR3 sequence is CASSLKVQGTQYF. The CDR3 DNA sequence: TGTGCCAGCAGCTTAAAGGTTCAGGGGACCCAGTACTTC.

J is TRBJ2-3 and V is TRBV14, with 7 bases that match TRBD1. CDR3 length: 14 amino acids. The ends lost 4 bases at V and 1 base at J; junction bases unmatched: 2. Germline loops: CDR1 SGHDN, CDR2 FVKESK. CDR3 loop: CASSPGTGTDTQYF. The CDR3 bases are TGTGCCAGCAGCCCCGGGACAGGCACAGATACGCAGTATTTT.

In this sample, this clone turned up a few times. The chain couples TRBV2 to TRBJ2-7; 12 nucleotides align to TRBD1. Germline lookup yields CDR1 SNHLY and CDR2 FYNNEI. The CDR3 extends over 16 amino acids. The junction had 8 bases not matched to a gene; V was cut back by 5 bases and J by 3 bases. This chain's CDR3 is CASSTGTGGYLYEQYF. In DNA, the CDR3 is TGTGCCAGCAGTACTGGGACAGGGGGCTACCTCTACGAGCAGTACTTC.

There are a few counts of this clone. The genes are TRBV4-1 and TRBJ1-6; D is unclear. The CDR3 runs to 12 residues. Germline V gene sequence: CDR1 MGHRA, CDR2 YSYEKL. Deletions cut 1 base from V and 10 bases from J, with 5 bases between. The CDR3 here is CASSQGPSPLHF. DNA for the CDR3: TGCGCCAGCAGCCAAGGGCCATCACCCCTCCACTTT.

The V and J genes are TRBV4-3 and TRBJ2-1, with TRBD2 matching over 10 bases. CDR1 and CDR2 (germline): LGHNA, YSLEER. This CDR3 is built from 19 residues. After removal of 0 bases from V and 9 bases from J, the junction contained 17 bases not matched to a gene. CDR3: CASSQEFRSGRAGRTEQFF. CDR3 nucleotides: TGCGCCAGCAGCCAAGAATTTAGAAGCGGGAGGGCCGGGCGGACTGAGCAGTTCTTC.

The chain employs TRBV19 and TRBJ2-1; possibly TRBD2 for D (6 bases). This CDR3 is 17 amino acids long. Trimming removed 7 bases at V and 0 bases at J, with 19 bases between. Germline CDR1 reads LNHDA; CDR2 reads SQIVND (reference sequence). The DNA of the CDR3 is TGTGCCAGTATGGGGTTAGCGGATGTGAGCTCCTACAATGAGCAGTTCTTC. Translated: CASMGLADVSSYNEQFF.

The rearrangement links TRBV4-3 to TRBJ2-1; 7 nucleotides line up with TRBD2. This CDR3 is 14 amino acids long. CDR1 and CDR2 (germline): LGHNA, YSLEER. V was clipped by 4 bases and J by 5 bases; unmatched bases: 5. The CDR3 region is CASSRGTTDNEQFF. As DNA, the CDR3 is TGCGCCAGCAGCCGAGGGACTACCGACAATGAGCAGTTCTTC.

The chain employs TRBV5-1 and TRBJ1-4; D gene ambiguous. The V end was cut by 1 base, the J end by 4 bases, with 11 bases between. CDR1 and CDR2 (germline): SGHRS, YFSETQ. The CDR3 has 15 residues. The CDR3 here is CASSLLARSNEKLFF. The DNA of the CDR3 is TGCGCCAGCAGCTTGTTGGCGCGGAGTAATGAAAAACTGTTTTTT. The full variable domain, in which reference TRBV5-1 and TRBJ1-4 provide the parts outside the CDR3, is KAGVTQTPRYLIKTRGQQVTLSCSPISGHRSVSWYQQTPGQGLQFLFEYFSETQRNKGNFPGRFSGRQFSNSRSEMNVSTLELGDSALYLCASSLLARSNEKLFFGSGTQLSVL.

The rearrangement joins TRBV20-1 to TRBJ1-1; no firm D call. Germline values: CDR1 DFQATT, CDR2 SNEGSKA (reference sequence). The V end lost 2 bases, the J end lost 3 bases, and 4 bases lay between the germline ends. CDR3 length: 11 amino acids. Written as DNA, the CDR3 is TGCAGTGCTAGACCATACACTGAAGCTTTCTTT. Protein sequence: CSARPYTEAFF.

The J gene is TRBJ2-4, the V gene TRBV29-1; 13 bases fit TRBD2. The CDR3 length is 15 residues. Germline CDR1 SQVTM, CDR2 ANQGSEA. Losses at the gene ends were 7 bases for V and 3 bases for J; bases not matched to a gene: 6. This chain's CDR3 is CSAGLAGEGKNIQYF. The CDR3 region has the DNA TGCAGCGCCGGACTAGCGGGAGAGGGCAAAAACATTCAGTACTTC.

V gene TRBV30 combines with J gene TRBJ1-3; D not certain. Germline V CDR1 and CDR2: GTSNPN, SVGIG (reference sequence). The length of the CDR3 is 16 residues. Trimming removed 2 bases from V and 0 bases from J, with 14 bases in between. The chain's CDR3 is CAWSPRGGYSGNTIYF. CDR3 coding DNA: TGTGCCTGGAGTCCTCGAGGCGGGTACTCTGGAAACACCATATATTTT.

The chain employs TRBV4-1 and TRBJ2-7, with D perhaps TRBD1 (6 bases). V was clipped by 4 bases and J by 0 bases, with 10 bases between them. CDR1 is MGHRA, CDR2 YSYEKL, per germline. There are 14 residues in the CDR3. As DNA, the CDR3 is TGCGCCAGCAGCCGGACAGAGAGCTCCTACGAGCAGTACTTC. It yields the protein CASSRTESSYEQYF.

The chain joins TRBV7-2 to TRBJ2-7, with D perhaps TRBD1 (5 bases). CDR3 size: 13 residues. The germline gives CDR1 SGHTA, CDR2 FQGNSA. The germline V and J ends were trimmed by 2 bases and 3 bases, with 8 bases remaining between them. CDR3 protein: CASSLKGDYEQYF. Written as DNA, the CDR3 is TGTGCCAGCAGCTTAAAAGGGGACTACGAGCAGTACTTC.

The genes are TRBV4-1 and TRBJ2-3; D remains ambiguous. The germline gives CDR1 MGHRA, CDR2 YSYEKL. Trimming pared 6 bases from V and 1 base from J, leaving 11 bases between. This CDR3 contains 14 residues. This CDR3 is CASRRAVGTDTQYF. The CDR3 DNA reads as TGCGCCAGCAGGAGAGCTGTTGGCACAGATACGCAGTATTTT.

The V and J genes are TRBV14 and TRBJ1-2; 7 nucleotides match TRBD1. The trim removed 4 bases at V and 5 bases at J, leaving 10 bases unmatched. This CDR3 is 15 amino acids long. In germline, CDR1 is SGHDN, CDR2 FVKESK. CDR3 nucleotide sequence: TGTGCCAGCAGCCGTGGGACAGAATTTCCATATGGCTACACCTTC. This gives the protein CASSRGTEFPYGYTF.

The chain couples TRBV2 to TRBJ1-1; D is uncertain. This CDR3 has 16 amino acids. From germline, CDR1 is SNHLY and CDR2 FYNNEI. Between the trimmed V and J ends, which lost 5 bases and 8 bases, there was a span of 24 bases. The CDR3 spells CASSLKKGGGGGEAFF. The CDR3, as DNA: TGTGCCAGCAGTCTCAAGAAGGGTGGTGGTGGAGGGGAAGCTTTCTTT. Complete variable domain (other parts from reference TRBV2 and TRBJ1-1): EPEVTQTPSHQVTQMGQEVILRCVPISNHLYFYWYRQILGQKVEFLVSFYNNEISEKSEIFDDQFSVERPDGSNFTLKIRSTKLEDSAMYFCASSLKKGGGGGEAFFGQGTRLTVV.

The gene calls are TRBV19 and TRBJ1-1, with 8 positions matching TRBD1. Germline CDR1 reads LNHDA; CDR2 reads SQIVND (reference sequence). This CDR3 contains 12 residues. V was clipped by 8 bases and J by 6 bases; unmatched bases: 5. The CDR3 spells CASRDRWSEAFF. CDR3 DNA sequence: TGTGCCAGTCGGGACAGGTGGTCTGAAGCTTTCTTT.

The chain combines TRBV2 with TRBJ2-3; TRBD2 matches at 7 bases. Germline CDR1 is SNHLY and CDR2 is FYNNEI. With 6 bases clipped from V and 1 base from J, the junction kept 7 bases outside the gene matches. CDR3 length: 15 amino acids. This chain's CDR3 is CASSELASGTDTQYF. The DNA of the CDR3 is TGTGCCAGCAGCGAACTAGCGTCGGGCACAGATACGCAGTATTTT.

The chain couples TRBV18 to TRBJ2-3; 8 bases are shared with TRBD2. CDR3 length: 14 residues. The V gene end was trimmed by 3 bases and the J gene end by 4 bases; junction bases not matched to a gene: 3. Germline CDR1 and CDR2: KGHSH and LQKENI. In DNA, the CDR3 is TGTGCCAGCTCACCCGGACTAGCCCCAGATACGCAGTATTTT. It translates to CASSPGLAPDTQYF.

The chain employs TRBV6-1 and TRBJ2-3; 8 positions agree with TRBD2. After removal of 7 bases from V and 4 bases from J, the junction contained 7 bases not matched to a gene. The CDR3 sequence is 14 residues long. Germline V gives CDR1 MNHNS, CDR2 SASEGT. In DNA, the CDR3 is TGTGCCAGCAAGTGGCAGCGGGGGTCAGATACGCAGTATTTT. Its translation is CASKWQRGSDTQYF.

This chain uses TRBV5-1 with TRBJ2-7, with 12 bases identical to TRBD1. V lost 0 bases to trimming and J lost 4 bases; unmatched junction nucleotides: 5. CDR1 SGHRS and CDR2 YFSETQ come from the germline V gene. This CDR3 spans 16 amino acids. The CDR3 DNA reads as TGCGCCAGCAGCTTGGCCGGGACAGGGGGCCAATACGAGCAGTACTTC. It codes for CASSLAGTGGQYEQYF.